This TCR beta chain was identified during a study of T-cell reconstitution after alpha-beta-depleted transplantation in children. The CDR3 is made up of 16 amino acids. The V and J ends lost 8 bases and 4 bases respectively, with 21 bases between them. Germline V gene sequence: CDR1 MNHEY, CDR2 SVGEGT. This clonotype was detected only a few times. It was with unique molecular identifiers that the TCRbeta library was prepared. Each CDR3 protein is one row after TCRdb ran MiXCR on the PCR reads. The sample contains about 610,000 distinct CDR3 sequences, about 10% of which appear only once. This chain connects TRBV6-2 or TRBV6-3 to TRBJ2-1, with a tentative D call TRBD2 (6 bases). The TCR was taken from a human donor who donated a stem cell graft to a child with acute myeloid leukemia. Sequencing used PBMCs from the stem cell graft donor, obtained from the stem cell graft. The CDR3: CASSLAERKLYNEQFF. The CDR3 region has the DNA TGTGCCAGCTCGTTAGCGGAGCGAAAACTTTACAATGAGCAGTTCTTC.